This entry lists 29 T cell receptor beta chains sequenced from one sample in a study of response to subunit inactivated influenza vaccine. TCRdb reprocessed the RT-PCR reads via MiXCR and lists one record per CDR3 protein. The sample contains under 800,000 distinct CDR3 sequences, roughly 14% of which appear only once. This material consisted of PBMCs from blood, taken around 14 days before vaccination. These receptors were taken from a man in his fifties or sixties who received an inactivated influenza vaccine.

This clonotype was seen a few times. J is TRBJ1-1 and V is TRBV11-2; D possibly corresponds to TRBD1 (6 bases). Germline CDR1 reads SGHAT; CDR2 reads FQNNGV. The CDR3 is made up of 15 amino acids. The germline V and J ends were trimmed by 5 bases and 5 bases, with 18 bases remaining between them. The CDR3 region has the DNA TGTGCCAGCAGCACCGAACAGACAGGTTGGACTGAAGCTTTCTTT. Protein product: CASSTEQTGWTEAFF.

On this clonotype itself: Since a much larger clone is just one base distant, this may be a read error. The CDR3 bases are TGCGCCAGCAGCTTGAGTACAGTGCCCACAGATACGCAGTATTTT. This encodes CASSLSTVPTDTQYF. V and J are TRBV5-1 and TRBJ2-3; no clear D gene. Germline loops: CDR1 SGHRS, CDR2 YFSETQ. This CDR3 is 15 amino acids long. The V end was cut by 1 base, the J end by 2 bases, with 11 bases between.

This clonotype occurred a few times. Here the CDR3 DNA reads TGCGCCAGCAGCCAAGATGGTCGGTTACGCTCTGGAAACACCATATATTTT. Translating gives CASSQDGRLRSGNTIYF. The chain joins TRBV4-1 to TRBJ1-3, with D uncertain. V was cut by 0 bases and J by 0 bases, with 12 bases left in between. CDR1 and CDR2 (germline): MGHRA, YSYEKL. This CDR3 comprises 17 residues.

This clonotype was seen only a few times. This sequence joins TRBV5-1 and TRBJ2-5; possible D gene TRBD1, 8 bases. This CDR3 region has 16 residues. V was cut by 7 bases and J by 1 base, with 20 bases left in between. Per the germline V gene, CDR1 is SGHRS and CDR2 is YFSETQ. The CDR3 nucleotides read TGCGCCAGCTTACTGGGGGGGACAGGCTCCCAAGAGACCCAGTACTTC. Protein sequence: CASLLGGTGSQETQYF.

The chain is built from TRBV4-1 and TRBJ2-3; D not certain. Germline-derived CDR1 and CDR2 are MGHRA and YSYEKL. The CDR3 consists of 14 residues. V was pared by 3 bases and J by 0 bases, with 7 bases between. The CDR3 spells CASSQTTSTDTQYF. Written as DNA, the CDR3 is TGCGCCAGCAGCCAGACCACTAGCACAGATACGCAGTATTTT.

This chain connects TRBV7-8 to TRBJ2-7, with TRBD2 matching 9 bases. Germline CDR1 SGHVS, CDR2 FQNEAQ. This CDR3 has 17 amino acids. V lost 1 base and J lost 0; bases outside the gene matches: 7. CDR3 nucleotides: TGTGCCAGCAGCTTAGGATTCGCTAGCGGGACCTCCTACGAGCAGTACTTC. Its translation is CASSLGFASGTSYEQYF.

CDR3 loop: CASSGGGAGKETQYF. CDR3 coding DNA: TGTGCCAGCAGCGGGGGCGGGGCAGGGAAAGAGACCCAGTACTTC. The rearrangement joins TRBV9 to TRBJ2-5; D may be TRBD2 (6 bases). This CDR3 has 15 amino acids. Trimming shortened V by 3 bases and J by 3 bases, and 15 bases separated the two germline ends. CDR1 and CDR2 from the germline V gene are SGDLS and YYNGEE.

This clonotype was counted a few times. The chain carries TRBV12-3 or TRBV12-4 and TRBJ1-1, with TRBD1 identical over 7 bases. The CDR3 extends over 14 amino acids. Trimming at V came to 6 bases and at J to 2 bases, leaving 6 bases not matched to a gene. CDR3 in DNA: TGTGCCAGCAGGATGACAGGGAGTAACACTGAAGCTTTCTTT. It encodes CASRMTGSNTEAFF.

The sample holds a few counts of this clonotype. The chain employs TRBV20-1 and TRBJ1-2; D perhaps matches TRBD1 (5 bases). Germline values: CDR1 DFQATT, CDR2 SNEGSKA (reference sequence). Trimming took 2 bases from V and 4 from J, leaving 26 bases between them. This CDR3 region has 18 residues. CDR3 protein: CSARTMGGPGKETYGYTF. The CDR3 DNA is TGCAGTGCTAGAACAATGGGAGGCCCAGGGAAGGAGACCTATGGCTACACCTTC.

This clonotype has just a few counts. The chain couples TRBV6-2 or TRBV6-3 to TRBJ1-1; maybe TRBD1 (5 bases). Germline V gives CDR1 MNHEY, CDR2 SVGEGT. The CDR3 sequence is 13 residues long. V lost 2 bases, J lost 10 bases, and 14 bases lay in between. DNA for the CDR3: TGTGCCAGCAGTTACAGTCCCACCCAGGGAGCTTTCTTT. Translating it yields CASSYSPTQGAFF.

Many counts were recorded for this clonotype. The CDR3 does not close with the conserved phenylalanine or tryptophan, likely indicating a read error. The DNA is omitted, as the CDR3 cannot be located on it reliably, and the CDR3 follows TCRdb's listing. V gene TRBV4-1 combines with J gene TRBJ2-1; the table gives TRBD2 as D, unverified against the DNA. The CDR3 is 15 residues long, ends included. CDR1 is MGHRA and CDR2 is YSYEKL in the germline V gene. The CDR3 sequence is CASSHPEGASGPPLL.

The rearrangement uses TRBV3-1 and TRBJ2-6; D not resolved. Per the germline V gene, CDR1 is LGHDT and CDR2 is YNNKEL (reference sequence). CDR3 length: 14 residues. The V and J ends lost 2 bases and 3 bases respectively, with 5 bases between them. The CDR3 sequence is CASSQSGGANVLTF. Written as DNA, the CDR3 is TGTGCCAGCAGCCAATCAGGTGGGGCCAACGTCCTGACTTTC.

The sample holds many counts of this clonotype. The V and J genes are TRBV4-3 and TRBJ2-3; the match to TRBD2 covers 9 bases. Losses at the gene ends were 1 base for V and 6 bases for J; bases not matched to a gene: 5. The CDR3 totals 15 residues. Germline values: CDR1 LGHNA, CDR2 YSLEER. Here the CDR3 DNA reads TGCGCCAGCAGCCAAGTTGCGGGGGGGCCGGATACGCAGTATTTT. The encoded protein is CASSQVAGGPDTQYF.

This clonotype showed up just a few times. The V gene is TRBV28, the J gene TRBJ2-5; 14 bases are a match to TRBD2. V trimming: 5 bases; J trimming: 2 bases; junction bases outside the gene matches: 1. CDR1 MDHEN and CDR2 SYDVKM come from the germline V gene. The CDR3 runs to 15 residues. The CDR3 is CASSGTSGSQETQYF. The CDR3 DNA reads TGTGCCAGCAGTGGGACTAGCGGGAGTCAAGAGACCCAGTACTTC.

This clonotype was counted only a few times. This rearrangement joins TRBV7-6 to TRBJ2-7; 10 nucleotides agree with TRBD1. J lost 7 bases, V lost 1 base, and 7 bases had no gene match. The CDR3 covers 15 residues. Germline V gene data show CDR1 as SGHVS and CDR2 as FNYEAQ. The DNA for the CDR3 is TGTGCCAGCAGCTTAGTAAGGACAGGGGGGAGTGAGCAGTACTTC. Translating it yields CASSLVRTGGSEQYF.

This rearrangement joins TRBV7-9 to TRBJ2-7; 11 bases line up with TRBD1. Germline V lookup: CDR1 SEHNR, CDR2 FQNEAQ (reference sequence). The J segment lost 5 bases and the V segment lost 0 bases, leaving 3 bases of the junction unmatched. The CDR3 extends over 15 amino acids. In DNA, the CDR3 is TGTGCCAGCAGCTTAGCGGGGACAGGGGGAAACGAGCAGTACTTC. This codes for CASSLAGTGGNEQYF.

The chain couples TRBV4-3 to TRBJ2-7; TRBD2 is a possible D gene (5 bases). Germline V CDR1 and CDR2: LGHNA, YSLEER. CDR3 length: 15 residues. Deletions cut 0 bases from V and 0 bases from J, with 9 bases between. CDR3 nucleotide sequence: TGCGCCAGCAGCCAAGATCGGGGTCCCTCCTACGAGCAGTACTTC. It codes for CASSQDRGPSYEQYF.

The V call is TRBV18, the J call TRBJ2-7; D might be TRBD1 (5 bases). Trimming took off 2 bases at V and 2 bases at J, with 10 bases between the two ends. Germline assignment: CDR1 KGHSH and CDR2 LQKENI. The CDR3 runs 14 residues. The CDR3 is CASSPSGPPYEQYF. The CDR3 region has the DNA TGTGCCAGCTCACCATCAGGGCCCCCCTACGAGCAGTACTTC.

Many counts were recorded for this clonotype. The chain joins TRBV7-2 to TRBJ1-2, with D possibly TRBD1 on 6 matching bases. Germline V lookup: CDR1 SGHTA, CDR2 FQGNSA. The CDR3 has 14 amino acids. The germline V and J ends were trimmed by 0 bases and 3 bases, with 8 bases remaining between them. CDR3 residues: CASSLAQGDYGYTF. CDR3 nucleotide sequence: TGTGCCAGCAGCTTAGCACAGGGTGACTATGGCTACACCTTC.

CDR3 in amino acids: CASSLSGGSTGELFF. CDR3 nucleotides: TGCGCCAGCAGCTTGTCCGGGGGATCCACCGGGGAGCTGTTTTTT. The V call is TRBV5-1, the J call TRBJ2-2, with TRBD2 as a possible D gene (6 bases). Germline CDR1 is SGHRS and CDR2 is YFSETQ. The CDR3 is 15 residues long. Deletions cut 1 base from V and 4 bases from J, with 11 bases between.

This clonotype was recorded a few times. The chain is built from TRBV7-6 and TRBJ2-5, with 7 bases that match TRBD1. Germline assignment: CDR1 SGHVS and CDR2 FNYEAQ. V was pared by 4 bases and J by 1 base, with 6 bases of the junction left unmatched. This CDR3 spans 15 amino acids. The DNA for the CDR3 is TGTGCCAGCAGCTCGGGACAGATCATCCAAGAGACCCAGTACTTC. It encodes CASSSGQIIQETQYF.

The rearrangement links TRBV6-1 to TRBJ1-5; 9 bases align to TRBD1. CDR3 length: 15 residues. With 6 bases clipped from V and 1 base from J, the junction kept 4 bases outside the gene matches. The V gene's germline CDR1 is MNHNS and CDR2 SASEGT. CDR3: CASSWTGDSNQPQHF. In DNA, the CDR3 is TGTGCCAGCAGCTGGACAGGGGACAGCAATCAGCCCCAGCATTTT.

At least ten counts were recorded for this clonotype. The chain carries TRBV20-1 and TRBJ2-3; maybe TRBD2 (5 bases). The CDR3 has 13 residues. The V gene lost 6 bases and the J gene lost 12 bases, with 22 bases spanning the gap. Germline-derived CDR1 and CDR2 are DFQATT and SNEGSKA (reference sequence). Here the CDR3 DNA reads TGCAGTGCCGGAAACCGTCTAGCAAGGTCTCAGTATTTT. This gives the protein CSAGNRLARSQYF.

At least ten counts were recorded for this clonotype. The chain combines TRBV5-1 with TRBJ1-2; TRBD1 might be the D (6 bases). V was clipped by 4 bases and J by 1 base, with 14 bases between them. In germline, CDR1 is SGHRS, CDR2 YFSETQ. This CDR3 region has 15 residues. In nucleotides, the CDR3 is TGCGCCAGCAGCGGAGCACAGGGTCTTAACTATGGCTACACCTTC. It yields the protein CASSGAQGLNYGYTF.

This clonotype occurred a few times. CDR3 residues: CASSRDPYEQYF. CDR3 nucleotides: TGTGCCAGCAGCCGAGACCCTTACGAGCAGTACTTC. J is TRBJ2-7 and V is TRBV3-1, with unresolved D. The CDR3 is 12 amino acids. Germline CDR1 is LGHDT and CDR2 is YNNKEL (reference sequence). V lost 4 bases to trimming and J lost 4 bases, with 8 bases between them.

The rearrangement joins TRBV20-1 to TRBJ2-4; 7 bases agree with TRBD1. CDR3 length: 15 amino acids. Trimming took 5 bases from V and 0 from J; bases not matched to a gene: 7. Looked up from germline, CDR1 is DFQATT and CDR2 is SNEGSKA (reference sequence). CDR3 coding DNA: TGCAGTGCTTACCGGGACAGATTAGCCAAAAACATTCAGTACTTC. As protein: CSAYRDRLAKNIQYF.

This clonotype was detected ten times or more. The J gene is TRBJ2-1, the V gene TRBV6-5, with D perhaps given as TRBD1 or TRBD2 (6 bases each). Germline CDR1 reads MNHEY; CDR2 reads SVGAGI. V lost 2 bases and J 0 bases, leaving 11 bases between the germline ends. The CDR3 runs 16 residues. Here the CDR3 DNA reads TGTGCCAGCAGTTACGGTGGGGGGCTCTCCTACAATGAGCAGTTCTTC. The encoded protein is CASSYGGGLSYNEQFF.

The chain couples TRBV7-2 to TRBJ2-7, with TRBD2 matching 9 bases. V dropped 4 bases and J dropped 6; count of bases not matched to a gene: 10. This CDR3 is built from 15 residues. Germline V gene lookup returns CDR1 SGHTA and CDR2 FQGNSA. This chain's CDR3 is CASSSTGTSFAEQYF. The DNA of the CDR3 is TGTGCCAGCAGCTCTACAGGGACTAGCTTTGCCGAGCAGTACTTC.

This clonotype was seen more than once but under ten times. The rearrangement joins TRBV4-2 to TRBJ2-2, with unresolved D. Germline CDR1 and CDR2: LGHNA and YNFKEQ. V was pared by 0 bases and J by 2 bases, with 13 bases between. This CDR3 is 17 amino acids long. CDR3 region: CASSQEGGWGNTGELFF. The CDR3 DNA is TGTGCCAGCAGCCAAGAGGGTGGTTGGGGAAACACCGGGGAGCTGTTTTTT.